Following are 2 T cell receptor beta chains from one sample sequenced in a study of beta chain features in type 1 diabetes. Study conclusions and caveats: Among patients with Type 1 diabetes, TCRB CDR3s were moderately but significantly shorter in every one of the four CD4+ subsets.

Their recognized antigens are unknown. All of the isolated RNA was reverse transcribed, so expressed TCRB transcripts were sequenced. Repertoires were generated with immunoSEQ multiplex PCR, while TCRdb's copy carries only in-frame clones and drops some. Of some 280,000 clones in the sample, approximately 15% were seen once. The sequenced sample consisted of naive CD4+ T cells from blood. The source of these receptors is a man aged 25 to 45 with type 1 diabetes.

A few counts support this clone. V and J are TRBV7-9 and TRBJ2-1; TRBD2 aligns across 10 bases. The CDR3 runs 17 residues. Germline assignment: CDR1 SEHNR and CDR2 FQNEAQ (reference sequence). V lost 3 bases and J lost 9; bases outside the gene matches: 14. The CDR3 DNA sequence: TGTGCCAGCAGCTTCGGGTTTTCGGGTAGCGGGAGGAGTGAGCAGTTCTTC. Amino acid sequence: CASSFGFSGSGRSEQFF.

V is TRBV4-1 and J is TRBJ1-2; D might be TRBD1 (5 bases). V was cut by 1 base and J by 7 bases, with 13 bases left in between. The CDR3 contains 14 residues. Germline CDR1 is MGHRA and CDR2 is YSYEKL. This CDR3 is CASSQAQALGGYTF. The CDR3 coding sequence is TGCGCCAGCAGCCAAGCACAGGCCCTCGGTGGCTACACCTTC.